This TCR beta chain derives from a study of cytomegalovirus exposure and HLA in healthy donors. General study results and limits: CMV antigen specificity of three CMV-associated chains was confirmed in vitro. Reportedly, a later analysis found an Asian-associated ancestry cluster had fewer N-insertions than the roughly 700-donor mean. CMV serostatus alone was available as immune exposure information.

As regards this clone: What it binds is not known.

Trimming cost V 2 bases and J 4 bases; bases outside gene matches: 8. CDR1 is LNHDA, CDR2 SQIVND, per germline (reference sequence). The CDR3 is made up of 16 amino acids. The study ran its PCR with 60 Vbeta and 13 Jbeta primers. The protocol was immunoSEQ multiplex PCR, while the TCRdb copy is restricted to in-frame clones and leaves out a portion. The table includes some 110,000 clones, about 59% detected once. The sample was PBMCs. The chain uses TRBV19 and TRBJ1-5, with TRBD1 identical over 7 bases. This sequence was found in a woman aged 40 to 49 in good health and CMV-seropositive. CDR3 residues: CASSIQWTGKNQPQHF. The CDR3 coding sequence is TGTGCCAGTAGTATACAGTGGACAGGCAAAAATCAGCCCCAGCATTTT.